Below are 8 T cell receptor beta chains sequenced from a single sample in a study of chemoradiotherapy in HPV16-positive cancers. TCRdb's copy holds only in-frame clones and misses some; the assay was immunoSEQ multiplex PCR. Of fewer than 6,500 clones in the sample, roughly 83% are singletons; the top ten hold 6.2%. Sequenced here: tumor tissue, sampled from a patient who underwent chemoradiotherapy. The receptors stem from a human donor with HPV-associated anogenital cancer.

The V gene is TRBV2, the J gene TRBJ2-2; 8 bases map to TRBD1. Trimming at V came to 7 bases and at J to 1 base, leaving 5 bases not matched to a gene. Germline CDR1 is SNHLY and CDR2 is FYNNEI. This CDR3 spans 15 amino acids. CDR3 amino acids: CASTRDRLNTGELFF. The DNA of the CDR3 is TGTGCCAGCACCCGGGACAGGTTGAACACCGGGGAGCTGTTTTTT.

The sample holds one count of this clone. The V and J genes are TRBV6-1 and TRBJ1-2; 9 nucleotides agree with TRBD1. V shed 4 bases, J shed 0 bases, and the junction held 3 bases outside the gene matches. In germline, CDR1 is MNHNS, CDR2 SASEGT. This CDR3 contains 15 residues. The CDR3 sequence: CASSVQGAANYGYTF. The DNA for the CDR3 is TGTGCCAGCAGTGTACAGGGGGCGGCTAACTATGGCTACACCTTC.

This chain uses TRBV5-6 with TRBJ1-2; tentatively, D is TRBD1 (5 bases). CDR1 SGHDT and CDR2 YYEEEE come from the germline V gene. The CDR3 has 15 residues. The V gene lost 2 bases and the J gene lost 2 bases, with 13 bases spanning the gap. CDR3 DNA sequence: TGTGCCAGCAGCTTAGGGACTCTTCCCAACTATGGCTACACCTTC. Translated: CASSLGTLPNYGYTF.

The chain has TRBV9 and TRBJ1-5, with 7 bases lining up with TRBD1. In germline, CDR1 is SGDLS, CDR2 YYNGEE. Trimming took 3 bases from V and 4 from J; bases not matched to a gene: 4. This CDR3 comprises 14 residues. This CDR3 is CASSAGQSNQPQHF. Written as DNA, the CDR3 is TGTGCCAGCAGCGCGGGACAGTCGAATCAGCCCCAGCATTTT.

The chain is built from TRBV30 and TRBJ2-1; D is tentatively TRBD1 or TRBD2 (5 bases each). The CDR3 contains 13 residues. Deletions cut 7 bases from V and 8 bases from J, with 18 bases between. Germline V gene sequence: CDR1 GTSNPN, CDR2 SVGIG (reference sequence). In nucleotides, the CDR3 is TGTGCCTACGAGGGGCGGCGTGACGATGAGCAGTTCTTC. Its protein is CAYEGRRDDEQFF.

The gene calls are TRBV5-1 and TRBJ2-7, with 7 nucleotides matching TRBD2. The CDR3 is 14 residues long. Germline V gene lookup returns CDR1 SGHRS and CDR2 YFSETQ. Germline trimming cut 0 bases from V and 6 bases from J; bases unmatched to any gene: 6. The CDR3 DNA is TGCGCCAGCAGCTTGGATGGGGGGGGTGGCGAGCAGTACTTC. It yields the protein CASSLDGGGGEQYF.

The CDR3 DNA reads as TGCAGCGTTGAAGGTACAGGGAACACTGAAGCTTTCTTT. Translating gives CSVEGTGNTEAFF. The chain joins TRBV29-1 to TRBJ1-1; D is perhaps TRBD1 (5 bases). V dropped 1 base and J dropped 1 base, with 7 bases sitting between them. CDR1 and CDR2 (germline): SQVTM, ANQGSEA. CDR3 length equals 13 residues.

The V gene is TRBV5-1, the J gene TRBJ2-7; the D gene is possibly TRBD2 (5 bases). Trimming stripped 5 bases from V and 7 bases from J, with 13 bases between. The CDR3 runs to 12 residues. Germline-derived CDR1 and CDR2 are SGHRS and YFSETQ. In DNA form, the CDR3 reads TGCGCCAGCAGTAGCCGGACGGGGGAGCAGTACTTC. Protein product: CASSSRTGEQYF.